Listed below are T cell receptor beta chains from one sample, sequenced in a study of T cell responses to AZD1222 COVID-19 vaccine. Profiled with immunoSEQ multiplex PCR; TCRdb holds only in-frame clones, not every one. The table shows about 88,000 clones, with approximately 88% occurring only once. The specimen was peripheral blood, collected on day 0 of AZD1222 vaccination. These receptors were collected from an adult in good health. Both conserved end residues are part of each CDR3. Each record gives: D gene, clone size, J gene, V gene, CDR3 DNA, CDR3 protein. A D gene is named only where the DNA matches it firmly. Size values are once, few and many counts, or a class for expanded clones, and some rows have none.

>-|-|TRBJ2-5|TRBV5-8
TGTGCCAGCAGCTTGGGTGGGCGAGTCCAAGAGACCCAGTACTTC
CASSLGGRVQETQYF
>TRBD1|-|TRBJ2-7|TRBV5-1
TGCGCCAGCAGCTGGGACAGCTCCTACGAGCAGTACTTC
CASSWDSSYEQYF
>-|-|TRBJ2-5|TRBV10-3
TGTGCCATCAGTGAGACGAGGACTGGACAAGAGACCCAGTACTTC
CAISETRTGQETQYF
>-|-|TRBJ1-5|TRBV7-2
TGTGCCAGCAGCCCAATGACAGGTATTCAGCCCCAGCATTTT
CASSPMTGIQPQHF
>-|-|TRBJ1-2|TRBV30
TGTGCCTGGAGTTTCAGGGGTGGCTACACCTTC
CAWSFRGGYTF
>-|-|TRBJ1-2|TRBV6-5
TGTGCCAGCAGTTACTCGGGCATCCTTCCGCACCGGGGCTACACCTTC
CASSYSGILPHRGYTF
>-|-|TRBJ1-2|TRBV21-1
TGTGCCAGCAGCAAACGGTCCGGGTTTAACTATGGCTACACCTTC
CASSKRSGFNYGYTF
>TRBD1|-|TRBJ1-5|TRBV7-9
TGTGCCACCCGAAAGAGACACAGGGGAAACAATCAGCCCCAGCATTTT
CATRKRHRGNNQPQHF
>-|-|TRBJ2-7|TRBV6-4
TGTGCCAGCAGCCCTGAGGCGACGGGATCCTACGAGCAGTACTTC
CASSPEATGSYEQYF
>-|-|TRBJ1-2|TRBV5-1
TGCGCCAGCAGCCCGGCCGACAGTAATTATGGCTACACCTTC
CASSPADSNYGYTF
>TRBD1|-|TRBJ1-2|TRBV25-1
TGTGCCAGCAGTTATGGACAGGGCGGCTATGGCTACACCTTC
CASSYGQGGYGYTF
>-|-|TRBJ1-2|TRBV28
TGTGCCAGCAGTTTAAAGGGGTGGAGGTATGGCTACACCTTC
CASSLKGWRYGYTF
>-|-|TRBJ1-2|TRBV3-1/TRBV3-2
TGTGCCAGCAGCCCGGGGAGGAGAGGCTACACCTTC
CASSPGRRGYTF
>-|-|TRBJ2-2|TRBV4-1
TGCGCCCGCAGCCAAGGCGGGGGGGGACAGGGATACACCGGGGAGCTGTTTTTT
CARSQGGGGQGYTGELFF
>TRBD1|-|TRBJ1-2|TRBV10-2
TGCGCCAGCAGTGAGACACAGGGGGCGAGCTATGGCTACACCTTC
CASSETQGASYGYTF
>-|-|TRBJ2-7|TRBV12-3/TRBV12-4
TGTGCCAGCAGTCTTAAACAGGGTTCCGAGCAGTACTTC
CASSLKQGSEQYF
>-|-|TRBJ1-2|TRBV11-2
TGTGCCAGCAGCCCCCGACTGAACATCAACTATGGCTACACCTTC
CASSPRLNINYGYTF
>-|-|TRBJ1-4|TRBV18
TGTGCCAGCTCACAGAGGGATAATGAAAAACTGTTTTTT
CASSQRDNEKLFF
>TRBD2|-|TRBJ2-5|TRBV13
TGTGCCAGCAGCTTCGCGGGGGGACCTCCCAGAGAGACCCAGTACTTC
CASSFAGGPPRETQYF
>-|-|TRBJ2-1|TRBV12-3/TRBV12-4
TGTGCCAGCAGCTTGAACAATGAGCAGTTCTTC
CASSLNNEQFF
>TRBD2|few|TRBJ2-1|TRBV2
TGTGCCAGCAGTCTCGGGACTAGCGGGGACCAATTCAATGAGCAGTTCTTC
CASSLGTSGDQFNEQFF
>-|-|TRBJ2-3|TRBV28
TGTGCCACGGGATGGTCGGGCACAGATACGCAGTATTTT
CATGWSGTDTQYF
>-|-|TRBJ1-4|TRBV7-8
TGTGCCAGCAGCTTAGTGGGGGCAACTAATGAAAAACTGTTTTTT
CASSLVGATNEKLFF
>-|-|TRBJ2-1|TRBV10-3
TGTGCCATCAGTGAGTCGGGGGCTACGGTCTTC
CAISESGATVF
>-|-|TRBJ1-3|TRBV9
TGTGCCAGCAGCGCCAACGGCCCGCGTGTTAATTTT
CASSANGPRVNF
>TRBD2|-|TRBJ2-1|TRBV24-1
TGTGCCACCGGGGCTAGCGGGGGGTCGAATGAGCAGTTCTTC
CATGASGGSNEQFF
>TRBD1|-|TRBJ1-2|TRBV27
TGTGCCAGCAGCCAGGACAGGGGAGACTATGGCTACACCTTC
CASSQDRGDYGYTF
>TRBD1|-|TRBJ1-1|TRBV5-1
TGCGCCAGCAGCTCGACGAGGACAGGGAAGAACACTGAAGCTTTCTTT
CASSSTRTGKNTEAFF
>-|-|TRBJ2-7|TRBV10-2
TGCGCCAGCAGGGGAGAGTACGAGCAGTACTTC
CASRGEYEQYF
>-|-|TRBJ1-3|TRBV21-1
TGTGCCAGCAGCAAAGTGAGGGACACGGGAAACACCATATATTTT
CASSKVRDTGNTIYF
>-|-|TRBJ1-1|TRBV6-5
TGTGCCAGCCGGAGCGGCACTGAAGCTTTCTTT
CASRSGTEAFF
>-|-|TRBJ2-6|TRBV19
TGTGCCAGTAGCCAAGGGGCGAGCTCTGGGGCCAACGTCCTGACTTTC
CASSQGASSGANVLTF
>TRBD1|few|TRBJ1-6|TRBV27
TGTGCCAGCAGTCCGACAGGGTCTAGGTATAATTCACCCCTCCACTTT
CASSPTGSRYNSPLHF
>-|-|TRBJ2-3|TRBV11-3
TGTGCCAGCAGCTTAGGCGGCTTCACAGATACGCAGTATTTT
CASSLGGFTDTQYF
>-|-|TRBJ1-4|TRBV29-1
TGCAGCGTTTTGGGAGGATATGAAAAACTGTTTTTT
CSVLGGYEKLFF
>-|-|TRBJ2-3|TRBV15
TGTGCCACCAGCAGAGCTGGCACAGATACGCAGTATTTT
CATSRAGTDTQYF
>-|-|TRBJ1-1|TRBV7-2
TGTGCCAGCAGCTTACACGGGGCCGCTGAAGCTTTCTTT
CASSLHGAAEAFF
>TRBD2|-|TRBJ2-3|TRBV11-2
TGTGCCAGCAGCCCCGGGACTAGGGGTTTAACAGATACGCAGTATTTT
CASSPGTRGLTDTQYF
>-|few|TRBJ1-2|TRBV19
TGTGCCAGTAGTATAGATCGTGGCAGGAGGAGCTATGGCTACACCTTC
CASSIDRGRRSYGYTF
>-|-|TRBJ1-5|TRBV20-1
TGCAGTGCTAGTTTTGTACAGCGAGGCAATCAGCCCCAGCATTTT
CSASFVQRGNQPQHF
>-|-|TRBJ2-2|TRBV12-3/TRBV12-4
TGTGCCACCCTCCTTGAGTCCGGGGAGCTGTTTTTT
CATLLESGELFF
>-|-|TRBJ1-1|TRBV25-1
TGTGCCAGCAGTCCGCCAGGGACTCTGAACACTGAAGCTTTCTTT
CASSPPGTLNTEAFF
>TRBD1|-|TRBJ2-1|TRBV9
TGTGCCAGCAGCGTGATCGCCGGGACAGGGGGTAATGAGCAGTTCTTC
CASSVIAGTGGNEQFF
>-|-|TRBJ1-4|TRBV21-1
TGTGCCAGCAAGGCCTTTAATGAAAAACTGTTTTTT
CASKAFNEKLFF
>-|-|TRBJ1-4|TRBV12-3/TRBV12-4
TGTGCCAGCAGAGTTAGGGGAAAACTGTTTTTT
CASRVRGKLFF
>TRBD2|-|TRBJ2-1|TRBV4-1
TGCGCCAGCAGCCAATCGGCTAGCGGGCGGTACAATGAGCAGTTCTTC
CASSQSASGRYNEQFF
>TRBD1|-|TRBJ1-2|TRBV29-1
TGCAGCGCCGACCCGGGACAGGGGATCAACTATGGCTACACCTTC
CSADPGQGINYGYTF
>TRBD2|-|TRBJ2-7|TRBV2
TGTGCCAGCAGTCTGAGCGGGGACTTCTCCTACGAGCAGTACTTC
CASSLSGDFSYEQYF
>TRBD1|-|TRBJ1-6|TRBV30
TGTGCCTGGAGTGCCGGGACAGACTACCATAATTCACCCCTCCACTTT
CAWSAGTDYHNSPLHF
>TRBD2|-|TRBJ2-1|TRBV2
TGTGCCAGCAGTGAAGCAAGCGGGGGGTACAATGAGCAGTTCTTC
CASSEASGGYNEQFF
>-|-|TRBJ1-2|TRBV18
TGTGCCAGCTCACCCTCTATGGCAGGGTATGGCTACACCTTC
CASSPSMAGYGYTF
>-|-|TRBJ1-2|TRBV29-1
TGCAGCGTTGAAGATGGCACCAACTATGGCTACACCTTC
CSVEDGTNYGYTF
>TRBD1|-|TRBJ2-7|TRBV3-1/TRBV3-2
TGTGCCAGCAGCCAAGGGTGGGACAGGGGACAGTACTTC
CASSQGWDRGQYF
>TRBD2|-|TRBJ2-5|TRBV9
TGTGCCAGCAGCCCGGGGGGTCTGGAGACCCAGTACTTC
CASSPGGLETQYF
>-|-|TRBJ2-3|TRBV5-1
TGCGCCAGCAGCTTGATAGGGGCCGGAGATACGCAGTATTTT
CASSLIGAGDTQYF